A single sample is the source of the 13 T cell receptor beta chains below, sequenced in a study of PD-L1 blockade in urothelial cancer. The time point here: peripheral blood 6 weeks after treatment start. Profiling relied on immunoSEQ multiplex PCR, and the TCRdb table lists in-frame clones only, not all of them. The sample records about 39,000 clones, around four fifths being singletons. The specimen comprised PBMCs, sampled around atezolizumab (anti-PD-L1) treatment. Receptors were obtained from a man aged 35 to 55 with urothelial cancer.

The chain employs TRBV5-1 and TRBJ2-2; a weak D match, TRBD1 (7 bases). Germline assignment: CDR1 SGHRS and CDR2 YFSETQ. The ends were cut back, 4 bases at V and 1 base at J, with 14 bases in the middle. The CDR3 loop spans 16 amino acids. The DNA of the CDR3 is TGCGCCAGCAGCCTGCGGGGACAGAGGAACACCGGGGAGCTGTTTTTT. Translated, it gives CASSLRGQRNTGELFF.

The chain has TRBV7-2 and TRBJ2-1; D might be TRBD1 (5 bases). V was cut by 5 bases and J by 9 bases, with 14 bases left in between. The CDR3 is made up of 13 amino acids. Germline lookup yields CDR1 SGHTA and CDR2 FQGNSA. The CDR3 DNA reads TGTGCCAGCAGCCGGGCACAGGTCGGTGAGCAGTTCTTC. This encodes CASSRAQVGEQFF.

J is TRBJ1-1 and V is TRBV28, with 9 nucleotides matching TRBD1. Germline values: CDR1 MDHEN, CDR2 SYDVKM. Trimming took 3 bases from V and 3 from J; bases not matched to a gene: 2. The CDR3 is 14 amino acids. CDR3 protein: CASSLTGGDTEAFF. CDR3 DNA: TGTGCCAGCAGTTTGACAGGGGGTGACACTGAAGCTTTCTTT.

J is TRBJ2-5 and V is TRBV20-1, with D uncertain. The CDR3 is made up of 11 amino acids. Germline CDR1 and CDR2: DFQATT and SNEGSKA (reference sequence). Trimming took 2 bases from V and 5 from J, leaving 6 bases between them. This CDR3 reads CSARYAETQYF. The CDR3, as DNA: TGCAGTGCTAGATATGCGGAGACCCAGTACTTC.

The V and J genes are TRBV27 and TRBJ2-3; 8 bases map to TRBD1. The germline CDR1 and CDR2 sequences are MNHEY and SMNVEV (reference sequence). The CDR3 extends over 13 amino acids. With V trimmed by 3 bases and J by 6 bases, 2 bases remained unmatched. CDR3 sequence (DNA): TGTGCCAGCAGTTTCACAGGGGGGGATACGCAGTATTTT. This gives the protein CASSFTGGDTQYF.

The chain has TRBV28 and TRBJ1-1, with TRBD1 as a possible D gene (6 bases). V was cut by 5 bases and J by 8 bases, with 21 bases left in between. CDR3 length: 15 residues. Germline lookup yields CDR1 MDHEN and CDR2 SYDVKM. The CDR3 here is CASSLFSTGDGEAFF. CDR3 bases: TGTGCCAGCAGTCTCTTTTCGACAGGTGACGGAGAAGCTTTCTTT.

The J gene is TRBJ2-2, the V gene TRBV28; 9 bases map to TRBD2. The CDR3 is 17 amino acids. J gave up 4 bases and V 3 bases, and 9 bases lay outside the gene matches. Germline CDR1 MDHEN, CDR2 SYDVKM. CDR3 DNA: TGTGCCAGCAGTTTTCTTGGCGGGAGGGCGCGCACCGGGGAGCTGTTTTTT. Translated: CASSFLGGRARTGELFF.

This clone was observed once. The CDR3 region is CASSKQGGEQYF. In DNA, the CDR3 is TGTGCCAGCAGTAAGCAGGGAGGCGAGCAGTACTTC. This chain uses TRBV27 with TRBJ2-7; tentatively, D is TRBD2 (6 bases). The CDR3 runs to 12 residues. V was trimmed by 5 bases and J by 6 bases, leaving 11 bases between them. Germline-derived CDR1 and CDR2 are MNHEY and SMNVEV (reference sequence).

This sequence joins TRBV4-1 and TRBJ2-3; maybe TRBD2 (5 bases). Trimming stripped 3 bases from V and 14 bases from J, with 21 bases between. Germline V CDR1 and CDR2: MGHRA, YSYEKL. The CDR3 is made up of 14 amino acids. The chain's CDR3 is CASSHPTRSPVSYF. The DNA for the CDR3 is TGCGCCAGCAGCCATCCCACTAGGAGCCCCGTGTCGTATTTT.

This clone was counted only a few times. The chain employs TRBV6-1 and TRBJ1-2; 9 bases match TRBD1. CDR3 length equals 14 residues. With 2 bases clipped from V and 8 bases from J, the junction kept 6 bases outside the gene matches. The germline V gene has CDR1 MNHNS and CDR2 SASEGT. For the CDR3, the DNA is TGTGCCAGCAGTGAAAACACAGGGGGCAGCGGCTACACCTTC. Residues: CASSENTGGSGYTF.

V usage is TRBV7-2 and J usage is TRBJ2-7, with D tentatively TRBD1 (5 bases). In germline, CDR1 is SGHTA, CDR2 FQGNSA. CDR3 size: 15 residues. Trimming took 4 bases from V and 3 from J, leaving 16 bases between them. The CDR3 coding sequence is TGTGCCAGCAGCTCATCCGGTACAGGCAGCTACGAGCAGTACTTC. Amino acids: CASSSSGTGSYEQYF.

The genes are TRBV4-3 and TRBJ2-2, with TRBD1 as a possible D gene (6 bases). Germline CDR1 LGHNA, CDR2 YSLEER. The CDR3 totals 15 residues. Trimming pared 0 bases from V and 5 bases from J, leaving 10 bases between. The CDR3: CASSQDTQGTGELFF. CDR3 DNA: TGCGCCAGCAGCCAAGACACCCAGGGGACCGGGGAGCTGTTTTTT.

This chain links TRBV14 with TRBJ2-7; 7 bases are a match to TRBD2. CDR3 length equals 13 residues. With 5 bases clipped from V and 2 bases from J, the junction kept 3 bases outside the gene matches. CDR1 and CDR2 from the germline V gene are SGHDN and FVKESK. CDR3 bases: TGTGCCAGCAGCGGGGGGGTGACCTACGAGCAGTACTTC. Translating gives CASSGGVTYEQYF. Together with reference TRBV14 and TRBJ2-7, the CDR3 gives the full variable domain: EAGVTQFPSHSVIEKGQTVTLRCDPISGHDNLYWYRRVMGKEIKFLLHFVKESKQDESGMPNNRFLAERTGGTYSTLKVQPAELEDSGVYFCASSGGVTYEQYFGPGTRLTVT.